This is a list of T cell receptor beta chains from one sample in a study of blood T cell repertoires in COVID-19. Sequencing used immunoSEQ multiplex PCR; TCRdb keeps in-frame clones, though not all of them. Of about 270,000 clones in the sample, around 87% are singletons; the top ten hold less than 2.5%. Sequencing input: PBMCs or T cells enriched from blood (not recorded which). The source is a woman between 18 and 30 years old who had recovered from COVID-19. The CDR3 runs from the conserved cysteine through the conserved F or W. D genes are given only for firm matches. Clone size appears in some rows only: once, few, many, or a class for an expanded clone.

DNA: TGTGCCAGCAGCGTAACAGGACCCGCGAACACCGGGGAGCTGTTTTTT
CDR3: CASSVTGPANTGELFF
V: TRBV9
J: TRBJ2-2
size: few
D: .

DNA: TGTGCCAGCAGCTCGAGTGGCTATGGCTACACCTTC
CDR3: CASSSSGYGYTF
V: TRBV5-4
J: TRBJ1-2
size: .
D: .

DNA: TGTGCCAGCAGTTTACTTAACACTGAAGCTTTCTTT
CDR3: CASSLLNTEAFF
V: TRBV28
J: TRBJ1-1
size: .
D: .

DNA: TGCAGTGCTAGAGTGCACATTGAGCAGTTCTTC
CDR3: CSARVHIEQFF
V: TRBV20-1
J: TRBJ2-1
size: .
D: .

DNA: TGTGCCAGCTCACCAACGGTAGCTGGCACAGATACGCAGTATTTT
CDR3: CASSPTVAGTDTQYF
V: TRBV18
J: TRBJ2-3
size: .
D: .

DNA: TGTGCCAGCTCTGAGAGCTATGGCTACACCTTC
CDR3: CASSESYGYTF
V: TRBV18
J: TRBJ1-2
size: few
D: .

DNA: TGCAGCGTTGAAGGGACTTCTAGCGGGGGGCCGGGTACGCAGTATTTT
CDR3: CSVEGTSSGGPGTQYF
V: TRBV29-1
J: TRBJ2-3
size: .
D: TRBD2

DNA: TGTGCCTGGAACCGGGCGGGGCACACAGATACGCAGTATTTT
CDR3: CAWNRAGHTDTQYF
V: TRBV30
J: TRBJ2-3
size: .
D: .

DNA: TGTGCCAGCAGCTTCGAGCCTCGCTACGAGCAGTACTTC
CDR3: CASSFEPRYEQYF
V: TRBV7-2
J: TRBJ2-7
size: .
D: .

DNA: TGTGCCAGCAGCCCCCAGGGGGACCTACCTAACTATGGCTACACCTTC
CDR3: CASSPQGDLPNYGYTF
V: TRBV5-8
J: TRBJ1-2
size: .
D: TRBD1

DNA: TGTGCCAGCAGCCGACAAAGACAGGGCGCGGAGGGCTACACCTTC
CDR3: CASSRQRQGAEGYTF
V: TRBV7-9
J: TRBJ1-2
size: .
D: TRBD1

DNA: TGTGCCAGCAGTTTAGTGGGGGGAGGAAGGACAGATACGCAGTATTTT
CDR3: CASSLVGGGRTDTQYF
V: TRBV28
J: TRBJ2-3
size: .
D: .

DNA: TGTGCCAGCAGCGCCGACAGGGGAGCGGGTGGAAACACCATATATTTT
CDR3: CASSADRGAGGNTIYF
V: TRBV7-9
J: TRBJ1-3
size: .
D: TRBD1

DNA: TGTGCCAGCAGTTTCCTGCAGGGGGCACGAGGGCCGGCTAATTCACCCCTCCACTTT
CDR3: CASSFLQGARGPANSPLHF
V: TRBV28
J: TRBJ1-6
size: .
D: TRBD1

DNA: TGTGCCACAACCCGGGACAGGCTTAATTCACCCCTCCACTTT
CDR3: CATTRDRLNSPLHF
V: TRBV11-2
J: TRBJ1-6
size: .
D: TRBD1

DNA: TGTGCCAGCTCACCCTCTCTGGACAGCACCGGGGAGCTGTTTTTT
CDR3: CASSPSLDSTGELFF
V: TRBV18
J: TRBJ2-2
size: .
D: .

DNA: TGTGCCAGCAAGGCTAGCGGGGGAACAGATACGCAGTATTTT
CDR3: CASKASGGTDTQYF
V: TRBV7-2
J: TRBJ2-3
size: .
D: TRBD2

DNA: TGTGCCAGCAGGCAGCCAGGGGGAGCTAACTATGGCTACACCTTC
CDR3: CASRQPGGANYGYTF
V: TRBV2
J: TRBJ1-2
size: .
D: TRBD1

DNA: TGTGCCAGCAGTGAAATGATCCTAGTCCACACTGAAGCTTTCTTT
CDR3: CASSEMILVHTEAFF
V: TRBV6-1
J: TRBJ1-1
size: .
D: .

DNA: TGTGCTACCTCCTCCGATGAGCAGTTCTTC
CDR3: CATSSDEQFF
V: TRBV12-5
J: TRBJ2-1
size: .
D: .

DNA: TGTGCCTGGAGGAGATGGGGACAGGCTAACTATGGCTACACCTTC
CDR3: CAWRRWGQANYGYTF
V: TRBV30
J: TRBJ1-2
size: few
D: TRBD1

DNA: TGTGCCAGCGTAAGCGGGGGGGCTTTAGATACGCAGTATTTT
CDR3: CASVSGGALDTQYF
V: TRBV6-5
J: TRBJ2-3
size: .
D: TRBD2

DNA: TGTGCCAGCAGCCAAGATGACCTAGCGGGGATGGAGACCCAGTACTTC
CDR3: CASSQDDLAGMETQYF
V: TRBV14
J: TRBJ2-5
size: .
D: TRBD2

DNA: TGTGCCAGCAGCTTAGTCAGGGGAGCCTACGAGCAGTACTTC
CDR3: CASSLVRGAYEQYF
V: TRBV7-8
J: TRBJ2-7
size: .
D: .

DNA: TGTGCCAGCAGCGGGATAGCGGGGGGGCCTAGAGAGACCCAGTACTTC
CDR3: CASSGIAGGPRETQYF
V: TRBV9
J: TRBJ2-5
size: .
D: TRBD2

DNA: TGCGCCAGCAGCTCCGCGGGCCCTACACCCCTCCACTTT
CDR3: CASSSAGPTPLHF
V: TRBV5-1
J: TRBJ1-6
size: .
D: .

DNA: TGTGCCAGCTCACCACTCTCTGAGGGGGAAGCTGAAGCTTTCTTT
CDR3: CASSPLSEGEAEAFF
V: TRBV18
J: TRBJ1-1
size: .
D: .

DNA: TGTGCCAGCAGCCATTCTTCTCCGGGGGAGCAGTTCTTC
CDR3: CASSHSSPGEQFF
V: TRBV14
J: TRBJ2-1
size: .
D: .

DNA: TGTGCCAGCAGCTTAACGGGCGTTGGGGAAGCTTTCTTT
CDR3: CASSLTGVGEAFF
V: TRBV7-3
J: TRBJ1-1
size: .
D: .

DNA: TGTGCCAGCAGCGTAGGGTCAGGCACCGGGGAGCTGTTTTTT
CDR3: CASSVGSGTGELFF
V: TRBV9
J: TRBJ2-2
size: .
D: .

DNA: TGTGCCTGGAGTGGGACAGGGGTATCTGAAGCTTTCTTT
CDR3: CAWSGTGVSEAFF
V: TRBV30
J: TRBJ1-1
size: .
D: TRBD1

DNA: TGTGCCAGCAGCCCAACCGCCCTCAGGACCGGGGAGCTGTTTTTT
CDR3: CASSPTALRTGELFF
V: TRBV3-1/TRBV3-2
J: TRBJ2-2
size: .
D: .

DNA: TGCGCCAGCAGCCATGCCAGGGGGCGGAAGACCCAGTACTTC
CDR3: CASSHARGRKTQYF
V: TRBV4-1
J: TRBJ2-5
size: .
D: TRBD1

DNA: TGTGCCAGCAGCGTAGTCTTCGGGGGGGTAAATGAGCAGTTCTTC
CDR3: CASSVVFGGVNEQFF
V: TRBV9
J: TRBJ2-1
size: .
D: TRBD2

DNA: TGTGCCAGCAGCGTTTCCGGGACAGGGTTCTACAATGAGCAGTTCTTC
CDR3: CASSVSGTGFYNEQFF
V: TRBV9
J: TRBJ2-1
size: .
D: TRBD1

DNA: TGCGCCAGCAGCCAATTTATCACTTCCACAGATACGCAGTATTTT
CDR3: CASSQFITSTDTQYF
V: TRBV4-1
J: TRBJ2-3
size: .
D: .

DNA: TGCGCCAGCAGTGAGTCGCCAGTAGGGACAGGGTACGAGCAGTACTTC
CDR3: CASSESPVGTGYEQYF
V: TRBV10-2
J: TRBJ2-7
size: .
D: TRBD1

DNA: TGTGCCAGCAGCTTATCCACAGTGGATGGCTACACCTTC
CDR3: CASSLSTVDGYTF
V: TRBV7-8
J: TRBJ1-2
size: .
D: .

DNA: TGTGCCAGCAGTCCACTACAGGGACCGAACACTGAAGCTTTCTTT
CDR3: CASSPLQGPNTEAFF
V: TRBV27
J: TRBJ1-1
size: .
D: .

DNA: TGTGCCAGCAGCTATGGTTATAGCGGGAGCCTCACAGATACGCAGTATTTT
CDR3: CASSYGYSGSLTDTQYF
V: TRBV7-8
J: TRBJ2-3
size: .
D: TRBD2

DNA: TGTGCCAGCAGTGTTTTGAGGACAGATCGTGGCTACACCTTC
CDR3: CASSVLRTDRGYTF
V: TRBV2
J: TRBJ1-2
size: .
D: .

DNA: TGTGCCAGCAGTTACACGGGGGTCGCTGAAGCTTTCTTT
CDR3: CASSYTGVAEAFF
V: TRBV2
J: TRBJ1-1
size: .
D: .

DNA: TGTGCCAGCGATCCAGGCTATGGCTACACCTTC
CDR3: CASDPGYGYTF
V: TRBV7-9
J: TRBJ1-2
size: .
D: .

DNA: TGTGCCAGCAGCTTCGTCAGGGGGCAGCGACCCCAGCATTTT
CDR3: CASSFVRGQRPQHF
V: TRBV7-2
J: TRBJ1-5
size: .
D: TRBD1

DNA: TGTGCCAGCAGCGTAGCGGCCGGGGGGCCCCAGCATTTT
CDR3: CASSVAAGGPQHF
V: TRBV9
J: TRBJ1-5
size: .
D: .

DNA: TGTGCCAGCAGCTTAGCGGGCGCAGATACGCAGTATTTT
CDR3: CASSLAGADTQYF
V: TRBV7-9
J: TRBJ2-3
size: .
D: .

DNA: TGCGCCAGCAGCTTGTACAGCGGGTACACAGATACGCAGTATTTT
CDR3: CASSLYSGYTDTQYF
V: TRBV5-1
J: TRBJ2-3
size: once
D: .

DNA: TGCGCCAGCAGCCCAAATTCCGGGACAGGGAGTGACGGCTACACCTTC
CDR3: CASSPNSGTGSDGYTF
V: TRBV5-1
J: TRBJ1-2
size: .
D: TRBD1

DNA: TGTGCCAGCAGCAAAGGACAGCGTTGGGTAAGGCGCCAAGAGACCCAGTACTTC
CDR3: CASSKGQRWVRRQETQYF
V: TRBV21-1
J: TRBJ2-5
size: .
D: .

DNA: TGCGCCAGCAGCTTGGGAGGACGGGGGTTGGATGAGCAGTTCTTC
CDR3: CASSLGGRGLDEQFF
V: TRBV5-1
J: TRBJ2-1
size: .
D: .

DNA: TGCGCCAGCAGCCAAGATCCTTATACCGGTTCCTACGAGCAGTACTTC
CDR3: CASSQDPYTGSYEQYF
V: TRBV4-1
J: TRBJ2-7
size: few
D: .

DNA: TGCGCCAGCAACCGGACAGGGGAGGCCAATCAGCCCCAGCATTTT
CDR3: CASNRTGEANQPQHF
V: TRBV10-1
J: TRBJ1-5
size: .
D: TRBD1

DNA: TGCGCCAGCAGCCTCCAGCGGGGGCCATCGAACACCGGGGAGCTGTTTTTT
CDR3: CASSLQRGPSNTGELFF
V: TRBV5-1
J: TRBJ2-2
size: .
D: TRBD2

DNA: TGTGCCAGTAATTTAGGGACATACCATGGCTACACCTTC
CDR3: CASNLGTYHGYTF
V: TRBV19
J: TRBJ1-2
size: .
D: .